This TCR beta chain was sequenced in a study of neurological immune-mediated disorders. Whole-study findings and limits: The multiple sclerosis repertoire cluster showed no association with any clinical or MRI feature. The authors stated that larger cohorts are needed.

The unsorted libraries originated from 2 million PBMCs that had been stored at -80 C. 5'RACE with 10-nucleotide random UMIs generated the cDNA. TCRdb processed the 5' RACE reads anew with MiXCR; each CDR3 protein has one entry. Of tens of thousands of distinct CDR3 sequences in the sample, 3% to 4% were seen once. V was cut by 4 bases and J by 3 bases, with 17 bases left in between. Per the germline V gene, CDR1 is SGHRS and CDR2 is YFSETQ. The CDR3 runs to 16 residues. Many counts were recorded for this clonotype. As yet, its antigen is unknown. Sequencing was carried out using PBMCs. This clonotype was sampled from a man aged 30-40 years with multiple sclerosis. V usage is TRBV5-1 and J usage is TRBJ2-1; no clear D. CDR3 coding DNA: TGCGCCAGCAGCCCCCCGACCCAAACGAGCTACAATGAGCAGTTCTTC. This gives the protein CASSPPTQTSYNEQFF. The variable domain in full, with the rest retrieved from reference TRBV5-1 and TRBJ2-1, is KAGVTQTPRYLIKTRGQQVTLSCSPISGHRSVSWYQQTPGQGLQFLFEYFSETQRNKGNFPGRFSGRQFSNSRSEMNVSTLELGDSALYLCASSPPTQTSYNEQFFGPGTRLTVL.